This T cell receptor (beta chain) was observed in a study of blood T cell repertoires in COVID-19 (dated by TCRdb to 2019 to 2021). For the study in its entirety: Samples from collaborators originated in the United States, Italy and Spain and spanned both the acute and convalescent phases of COVID-19. The prospective study material was composed of cDNA or gDNA derived from T cells, B-cell-depleted T cells, or PBMCs. Subjects who had been exposed to COVID-19, were actively infected with it, or had recovered from it provided the deeply sampled blood TCRbeta repertoires that made up the dataset. The repertoires were released in a freely available public database intended as a resource for research on the immune response to SARS-CoV-2. Samples were obtained from the ongoing ImmuneRACE study (first 160 participants) and from about 1,300 subjects provided by 6 global collaborators. Sample metadata almost always included a de-identified subject ID, COVID-19 status, age in years and sex. Where HLA class I and class II types were available, the types were taken from metadata supplied by the sample provider, not from assay-based typing.

After removal of 2 bases from V and 6 bases from J, the junction retains 7 bases not matched to a gene. The cysteine opens and the phenylalanine closes a CDR3 of 15 amino acids. The CDR3 DNA has 45 bases and is translated from base 1. CDR1 and CDR2 (GTSNPN, SVGIG) derive from the germline V gene (reference sequence). Regarding this clone: Its antigen is still unknown. Per-nucleotide qualities are absent, and no much larger clonotype sits a single base away.

Paper-wide results and their limitations: The amount of clinical and demographic metadata varied by source and participant and was provided uncurated.

TCRbeta CDR3 regions were amplified from genomic DNA using the immunoSEQ Assay, a bias-controlled multiplex PCR. Per the authors' processing: Nucleated cell counts per sample were estimated from amplification of reference gene primers within the assay. To quantify the absolute abundance of each unique TCRbeta CDR3 rearrangement, sequence reads were collapsed and filtered. For each sample, productive Simpson clonality was calculated by taking the square root of Simpson's diversity index across productive rearrangements. Held by TCRdb, this immuneACCESS table contains in-frame sequences only and omits some clones. Under half of the omission traces to an unresolved V gene where checked; the cause of the rest is unknown. For V, J and clone size, that table is used; D and trimming come from the DNA. For this sample the table gives 240,000 or so clones, of which more than 70% were detected only once. The ten largest make up roughly 2% of the sample.

Participants in the prospective study were enrolled through a virtual design, were aged roughly 18 to 100 years, and lived in approximately 24 United States geographic areas. Cohort assignment in the prospective study relied on participant-reported clinical history from a screening survey and a study questionnaire. ImmuneRACE Cohort 3 recovered participants were defined by two consecutive negative NP/OP PCR tests, healthcare professional clearance, or symptom resolution. Mobile phlebotomists in the prospective study collected whole blood, serum and a nasopharyngeal or oropharyngeal swab from every participant. Additional blood draws and questionnaires over a 2-month period could optionally be provided by prospective study participants. Blood samples from the prospective study were shipped frozen or at room temperature prior to DNA extraction.

The chain is made from TRBV30 and TRBJ2-4; 10 central bases correspond to TRBD2. The sequence came from a woman between 45 and 65 years old who had recovered from COVID-19. Material: PBMCs or T cells enriched from blood (not recorded which). DNA sequence: TGTGCCTGGAGTATAAAGCGGGGGGGCCGAAACATTCAGTACTTC. The translation is CAWSIKRGGRNIQYF. With the rest looked up from the reference TRBV30 and TRBJ2-4 genes rather than sequenced, the full variable domain is SQTIHQWPATLVQPVGSPLSLECTVEGTSNPNLYWYRQAAGRGLQLLFYSVGIGQISSEVPQNLSASRPQDRQFILSSKKLLLSDSGFYLCAWSIKRGGRNIQYFGAGTRLSVL.